This paragraph covers one TCR beta chain sequence. Libraries were prepared by immunoSEQ multiplex PCR; TCRdb keeps only in-frame clonotypes and omits some of them. The sample has 45,000 to 55,000 clones, 65% to 80% seen once. These data come from a study of blood T cell repertoires in COVID-19. This CDR3 region has 15 residues. The J segment lost 8 bases and the V segment lost 4 bases, leaving 7 bases of the junction unmatched. CDR1 LGHDT and CDR2 YNNKEL come from the germline V gene (reference sequence). The sequencing input was peripheral blood. V usage is TRBV3-1 (or the pseudogene TRBV3-2) and J usage is TRBJ1-4, with TRBD1 matching 10 bases. This sequence originates from a human donor with active or convalescent COVID-19. The donor label of this sample is uncertain. In DNA, the CDR3 is TGTGCCAGCAGCCGCACTGGGACAGGGGACGAAAAACTGTTTTTT. This translates into CASSRTGTGDEKLFF.